Below are 15 T cell receptor beta chains sequenced from a single sample in a study of T cell repertoires in cytomegalovirus infection. TCRdb used MiXCR to reprocess the reads, holding one entry per CDR3 protein. The sample lists about 920,000 distinct CDR3 sequences; roughly 30% were seen once. What these receptors recognize is not known. Sequencing used cultured CD8+ T cells from PBMCs, obtained from culture after CMV antigen stimulation. These receptors were taken from a human donor in good health (CMV status not recorded). Some clones in this sample may be carry-over from other donors' samples.

The rearrangement links TRBV19 to TRBJ1-1; D is possibly TRBD1 (5 bases). The CDR3 consists of 14 residues. V lost 3 bases and J 6 bases, leaving 14 bases between the germline ends. Germline V gene data show CDR1 as LNHDA and CDR2 as SQIVND (reference sequence). The CDR3 is CASSIWGGEAEAFF. CDR3 nucleotide sequence: TGTGCCAGTAGTATCTGGGGGGGAGAGGCTGAAGCTTTCTTT.

This clonotype turned up a few times. The chain links TRBV27 to TRBJ1-5; TRBD1 agrees at 7 bases. Germline trimming cut 5 bases from V and 4 bases from J; bases unmatched to any gene: 5. Looked up from germline, CDR1 is MNHEY and CDR2 is SMNVEV (reference sequence). The CDR3 is 14 residues long. The DNA of the CDR3 is TGTGCCAGCAGTCGAGGGACAGATAATCAGCCCCAGCATTTT. Translated, it gives CASSRGTDNQPQHF.

There are a few counts of this clonotype. DNA of the CDR3: TGTGCCACCATAAACAGGAATAACTATGGCTACACCTTC. This encodes CATINRNNYGYTF. V gene TRBV19 combines with J gene TRBJ1-2; D possibly corresponds to TRBD1 (5 bases). Per the germline V gene, CDR1 is LNHDA and CDR2 is SQIVND (reference sequence). The length of the CDR3 is 13 residues. The V end lost 10 bases, the J end lost 1 base, and 13 bases lay between the germline ends.

There are a few counts of this clonotype. The rearrangement links TRBV6-1 to TRBJ2-3; D unclear. The CDR3 loop spans 14 amino acids. CDR1 and CDR2 from the germline V gene are MNHNS and SASEGT. Trimming pared 5 bases from V and 4 bases from J, leaving 13 bases between. The CDR3 nucleotides read TGTGCCAGCAGTTACGCCTTTGTTCCAGATACGCAGTATTTT. Protein: CASSYAFVPDTQYF.

The chain combines TRBV7-3 with TRBJ2-2, with D possibly being TRBD2 (6 bases). The V gene lost 5 bases and the J gene lost 5 bases, with 24 bases spanning the gap. The CDR3 length is 18 residues. Germline CDR1 SGHTA, CDR2 FQGTGA. The DNA for the CDR3 is TGTGCCAGCAGCACCGACGCCGGGACTCAAGATAAGACCGGGGAGCTGTTTTTT. This codes for CASSTDAGTQDKTGELFF.

This clonotype came up a few times. This chain uses TRBV19 with TRBJ2-1; D ambiguous. With 4 bases removed from V and 0 bases from J, the gap between germline ends came to 4 bases. CDR3 length: 13 amino acids. CDR1 and CDR2 from the germline V gene are LNHDA and SQIVND (reference sequence). CDR3 residues: CASSTYSYNEQFF. The CDR3 nucleotides read TGTGCCAGTAGTACCTACTCCTACAATGAGCAGTTCTTC.

The CDR3 coding sequence is TGTGCCAGCAGTTTTGAAGTAAGTGAGCAGTTCTTC. Protein product: CASSFEVSEQFF. The chain is built from TRBV12-3 or TRBV12-4 and TRBJ2-1; no clear D. V shed 3 bases and J shed 9 bases, with 9 bases lying between them. The CDR3 sequence is 12 residues long.

About this clonotype: An end of the junction does not agree with germline; a read error may underlie this. The J gene is TRBJ2-5, the V gene TRBV7-7, with 7 bases fitting TRBD1. Germline V gene data show CDR1 as SSHAT and CDR2 as FNYEAQ (reference sequence). The CDR3 is 15 amino acids. Here the CDR3 DNA reads TGTGCTAGCAGCCTTGACAGGGACGATGGAGAGACCCTGTACTTC. Residues: CASSLDRDDGETLYF. The full variable domain, in which reference TRBV7-7 and TRBJ2-5 provide the parts outside the CDR3, is GAGVSQSPRYKVTKRGQDVTLRCDPISSHATLYWYQQALGQGPEFLTYFNYEAQPDKSGLPSDRFSAERPEGSISTLTIQRTEQRDSAMYRCASSLDRDDGETLYFGPGTRLLVL.

The chain links TRBV12-3 or TRBV12-4 to TRBJ1-1; D perhaps matches TRBD1 (5 bases). Trimming took off 3 bases at V and 3 bases at J, with 23 bases between the two ends. There are 18 residues in the CDR3. The CDR3 DNA sequence: TGTGCCAGCAGTTTTGGGTTTGAAACAGGACCTGTGGACACTGAAGCTTTCTTT. Translating gives CASSFGFETGPVDTEAFF.

V gene TRBV28 combines with J gene TRBJ1-1; 10 nucleotides agree with TRBD1. The CDR3 loop spans 15 amino acids. Germline CDR1 is MDHEN and CDR2 is SYDVKM. V dropped 0 bases and J dropped 4; count of bases not matched to a gene: 2. CDR3 protein: CASSLWRDRGTEAFF. For the CDR3, the DNA is TGTGCCAGCAGTTTATGGAGGGACAGGGGCACTGAAGCTTTCTTT.

J is TRBJ2-5 and V is TRBV27, with D hard to call. V lost 6 bases to trimming and J lost 7 bases, with 9 bases between them. The CDR3 sequence is 11 residues long. Per germline, CDR1 MNHEY and CDR2 SMNVEV (reference sequence). CDR3 residues: CASSTDGTQYF. CDR3 DNA: TGTGCCAGCAGCACAGACGGGACCCAGTACTTC.

In nucleotides, the CDR3 is TGTGCCAGCAGCGCGGGCGGGCCATCTCCCGGGGAGCTGTTTTTT. Translated: CASSAGGPSPGELFF. The chain links TRBV12-3 or TRBV12-4 to TRBJ2-2, with D tentatively TRBD2 (5 bases). V was clipped by 6 bases and J by 6 bases, with 17 bases between them. CDR3 length: 15 amino acids.

This clonotype was recorded a few times. The rearrangement joins TRBV4-1 to TRBJ2-3, with D hard to call. V lost 0 bases, J lost 2 bases, and 15 bases lay in between. Germline loops: CDR1 MGHRA, CDR2 YSYEKL. This CDR3 region has 17 residues. CDR3 sequence (DNA): TGCGCCAGCAGCCAAGAAGGTTACGCAATTTCCACAGATACGCAGTATTTT. This codes for CASSQEGYAISTDTQYF.

The chain recombines TRBV12-3 or TRBV12-4 with TRBJ1-2; D gene uncertain. V was shortened by 1 base and J by 0 bases, with 12 bases between the two germline ends. The CDR3 loop spans 16 amino acids. The DNA for the CDR3 is TGTGCCAGCAGTTTAGGGGCGCGATCCCCTAACTATGGCTACACCTTC. It specifies CASSLGARSPNYGYTF.

This clonotype showed up just a few times. The chain uses TRBV9 and TRBJ1-1; TRBD1 aligns across 9 bases. Unmatched junction bases numbered 7, after V lost 3 bases and J lost 4 bases. Germline CDR1 is SGDLS and CDR2 is YYNGEE. The CDR3 runs to 15 residues. The CDR3 bases are TGTGCCAGCAGCGCCGGGACAGGGTCGGGCACTGAAGCTTTCTTT. It codes for CASSAGTGSGTEAFF.